These 9 T cell receptor beta chains share one sample of origin, sequenced in a study of shared clonotypes between healthy human individuals (dated by TCRdb to about 2020). CD8 naive samples consisted of CD45RO-negative cells that were positively selected for CCR7, yielding a CD45RA+CCR7+ population without TemRA cells. Library method: the immunoSEQ multiplex PCR assay. The clones in this table, taken by TCRdb from immuneACCESS, are in-frame only. Not every clone is retained; where verified, under half of the shortfall comes from an unresolved V gene, and the cause of the rest is unknown. For this sample the table gives over 2,000,000 clones, of which around 93% were detected only once. Jointly, the top ten make up more than 1.5% of the sample. Sequences were obtained from naive CD8+ T cells from PBMCs. This specimen's cell subset or site label, per the study, means: CD45RA+CCR7+. These TCRs come from a man between 18 and 29 years old in good health. Some clones in this sample may be carry-over from other donors' samples.

This chain links TRBV6-5 with TRBJ1-1; tentative D call: TRBD1 (5 bases). Germline V gene lookup returns CDR1 MNHEY and CDR2 SVGAGI. CDR3 length: 16 amino acids. Trimming took off 4 bases at V and 7 bases at J, with 22 bases between the two ends. The CDR3 protein is CASSFGLTGIQDEAFF. CDR3 coding DNA: TGTGCCAGCAGTTTCGGCCTAACTGGTATACAGGATGAAGCTTTCTTT.

The rearrangement links TRBV13 to TRBJ2-7; D is unclear. The CDR3 has 14 amino acids. The V gene lost 5 bases and the J gene lost 6 bases, with 17 bases spanning the gap. The germline V gene has CDR1 PRHDT and CDR2 FYEKMQ (reference sequence). CDR3 region: CASSPAEVWGEQYF. In nucleotides, the CDR3 is TGTGCCAGCAGCCCCGCCGAAGTATGGGGCGAGCAGTACTTC.

The gene calls are TRBV5-8 and TRBJ1-2; possibly TRBD1 for D (5 bases). V lost 3 bases, J lost 8 bases, and 17 bases lay in between. CDR3 length: 14 amino acids. From germline, CDR1 is SGHTS and CDR2 YDEGEE. The CDR3 sequence is CASSSPPGTYGYTF. The CDR3 region has the DNA TGTGCCAGCAGCTCGCCCCCCGGGACTTACGGCTACACCTTC.

The chain carries TRBV5-1 and TRBJ2-2; 7 positions match TRBD2. CDR1 is SGHRS, CDR2 YFSETQ, per germline. The CDR3 sequence is 18 residues long. V was pared by 3 bases and J by 2 bases, with 13 bases of the junction left unmatched. CDR3 amino acids: CASSSWRDGGSNTGELFF. The CDR3 DNA is TGCGCCAGCAGCTCTTGGAGGGACGGCGGGAGCAACACCGGGGAGCTGTTTTTT. The full variable domain, with the rest looked up from reference TRBV5-1 and TRBJ2-2, is KAGVTQTPRYLIKTRGQQVTLSCSPISGHRSVSWYQQTPGQGLQFLFEYFSETQRNKGNFPGRFSGRQFSNSRSEMNVSTLELGDSALYLCASSSWRDGGSNTGELFFGEGSRLTVL.

The CDR3 DNA reads as TGTGCCAGCAATCCAGGGACTCCTGGGGCCAACGTCCTGACTTTC. Encoded protein: CASNPGTPGANVLTF. V and J are TRBV27 and TRBJ2-6; weak D call: TRBD2 (6 bases). Germline CDR1 and CDR2: MNHEY and SMNVEV (reference sequence). This CDR3 is 15 amino acids long. The germline V and J ends were trimmed by 7 bases and 2 bases, with 12 bases remaining between them.

J is TRBJ2-3 and V is TRBV28, with D possibly called TRBD1 or TRBD2 (5 bases each). Germline CDR1 reads MDHEN; CDR2 reads SYDVKM. The CDR3 runs 15 residues. The V end was cut by 6 bases, the J end by 2 bases, with 15 bases between. The CDR3 region is CASSVRDPDTDTQYF. CDR3 DNA sequence: TGTGCCAGCAGCGTCCGGGACCCCGACACAGATACGCAGTATTTT.

This clone has only a few counts. The chain joins TRBV4-1 to TRBJ1-1, with TRBD1 matching over 7 bases. CDR1 is MGHRA, CDR2 YSYEKL, per germline. V lost 4 bases, J lost 5 bases, and 7 bases stayed unmatched. CDR3 length equals 14 residues. The CDR3, as DNA: TGCGCCAGCAGCCCTCTCGCCAGGGGGACTGAAGCTTTCTTT. This encodes CASSPLARGTEAFF.

The chain employs TRBV11-2 and TRBJ2-1; TRBD2 matches 11 bases. The trim removed 4 bases at V and 0 bases at J, leaving 5 bases unmatched. This CDR3 spans 17 amino acids. Germline loops: CDR1 SGHAT, CDR2 FQNNGV. The CDR3 region has the DNA TGTGCCAGCAGCTGGAGACTAGCGGGAACCTCCTACAATGAGCAGTTCTTC. It codes for CASSWRLAGTSYNEQFF.

The V call is TRBV28, the J call TRBJ1-1; TRBD1 matches at 9 bases. The length of the CDR3 is 14 residues. V gave up 6 bases and J gave up 4 bases; unmatched junction bases: 6. In germline, CDR1 is MDHEN, CDR2 SYDVKM. CDR3 nucleotide sequence: TGTGCCAGCAGACTGGACAGGGGCCCCACTGAAGCTTTCTTT. It is translated as CASRLDRGPTEAFF.